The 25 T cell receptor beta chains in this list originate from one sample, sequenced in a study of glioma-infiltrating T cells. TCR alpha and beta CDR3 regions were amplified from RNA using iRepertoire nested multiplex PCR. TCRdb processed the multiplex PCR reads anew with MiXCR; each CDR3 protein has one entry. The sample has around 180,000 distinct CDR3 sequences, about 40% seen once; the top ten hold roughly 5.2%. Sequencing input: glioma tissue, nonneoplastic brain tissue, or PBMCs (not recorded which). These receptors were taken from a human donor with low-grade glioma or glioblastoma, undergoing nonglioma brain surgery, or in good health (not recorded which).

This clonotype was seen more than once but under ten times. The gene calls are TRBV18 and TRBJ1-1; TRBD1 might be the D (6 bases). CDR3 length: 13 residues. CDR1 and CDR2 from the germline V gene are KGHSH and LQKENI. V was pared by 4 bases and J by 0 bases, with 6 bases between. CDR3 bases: TGTGCCAGCTCACGGACAGTGAACACTGAAGCTTTCTTT. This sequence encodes CASSRTVNTEAFF. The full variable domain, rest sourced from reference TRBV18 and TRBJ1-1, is NAGVMQNPRHLVRRRGQEARLRCSPMKGHSHVYWYRQLPEEGLKFMVYLQKENIIDESGMPKERFSAEFPKEGPSILRIQQVVRGDSAAYFCASSRTVNTEAFFGQGTRLTVV.

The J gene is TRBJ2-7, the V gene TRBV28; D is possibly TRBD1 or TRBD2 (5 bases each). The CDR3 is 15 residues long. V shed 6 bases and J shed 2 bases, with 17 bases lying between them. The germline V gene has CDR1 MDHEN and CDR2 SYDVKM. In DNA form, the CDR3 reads TGTGCCAGCAGCTTAGCCTCCATGGGACCCTACGAGCAGTACTTC. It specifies CASSLASMGPYEQYF.

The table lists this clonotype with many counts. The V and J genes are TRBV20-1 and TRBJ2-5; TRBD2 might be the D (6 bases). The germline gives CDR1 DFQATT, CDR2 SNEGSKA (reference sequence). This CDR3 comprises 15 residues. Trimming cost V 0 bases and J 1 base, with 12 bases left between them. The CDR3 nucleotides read TGCAGTGCTAGAGATTATACCGGGGGCCAAGAGACCCAGTACTTC. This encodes CSARDYTGGQETQYF.

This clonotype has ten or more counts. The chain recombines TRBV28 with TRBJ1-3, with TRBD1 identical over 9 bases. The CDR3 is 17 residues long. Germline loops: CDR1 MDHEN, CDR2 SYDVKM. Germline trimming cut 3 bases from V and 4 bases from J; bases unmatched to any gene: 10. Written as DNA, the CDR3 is TGTGCCAGCAGTTTCCCCGGGACAGGGAGTTTCGGAAACACCATATATTTT. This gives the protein CASSFPGTGSFGNTIYF.

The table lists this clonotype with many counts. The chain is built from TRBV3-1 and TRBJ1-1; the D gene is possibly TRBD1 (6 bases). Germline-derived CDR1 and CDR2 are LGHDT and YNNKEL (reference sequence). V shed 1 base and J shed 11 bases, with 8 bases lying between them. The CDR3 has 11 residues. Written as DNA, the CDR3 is TGTGCCAGCAGCCAAGGAGGGGGGGCTTTCTTT. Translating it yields CASSQGGGAFF.

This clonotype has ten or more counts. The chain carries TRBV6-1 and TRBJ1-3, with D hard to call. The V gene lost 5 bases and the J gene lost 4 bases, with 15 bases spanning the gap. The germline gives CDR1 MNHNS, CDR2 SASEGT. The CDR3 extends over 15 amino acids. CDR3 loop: CASSREGRGGNTIYF. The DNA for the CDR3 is TGTGCCAGCAGTCGGGAAGGACGCGGGGGAAACACCATATATTTT.

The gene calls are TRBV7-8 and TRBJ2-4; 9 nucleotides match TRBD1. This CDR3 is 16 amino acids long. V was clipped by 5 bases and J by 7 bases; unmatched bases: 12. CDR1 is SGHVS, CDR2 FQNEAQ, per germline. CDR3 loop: CASSPNPGQGLNIQYF. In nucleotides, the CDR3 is TGTGCCAGCAGCCCAAACCCCGGACAGGGGTTGAACATTCAGTACTTC. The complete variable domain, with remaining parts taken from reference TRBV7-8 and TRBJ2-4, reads GAGVSQSPRYKVAKRGQDVALRCDPISGHVSLFWYQQALGQGPEFLTYFQNEAQLDKSGLPSDRFFAERPEGSVSTLKIQRTQQEDSAVYLCASSPNPGQGLNIQYFGAGTRLSVL.

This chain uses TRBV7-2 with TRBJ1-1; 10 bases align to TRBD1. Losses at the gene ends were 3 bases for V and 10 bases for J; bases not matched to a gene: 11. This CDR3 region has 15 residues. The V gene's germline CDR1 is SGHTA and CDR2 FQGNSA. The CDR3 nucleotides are TGTGCCAGCAGCTTCGGGACAGGGGCCCCGAGAGGAGCTTTCTTT. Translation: CASSFGTGAPRGAFF.

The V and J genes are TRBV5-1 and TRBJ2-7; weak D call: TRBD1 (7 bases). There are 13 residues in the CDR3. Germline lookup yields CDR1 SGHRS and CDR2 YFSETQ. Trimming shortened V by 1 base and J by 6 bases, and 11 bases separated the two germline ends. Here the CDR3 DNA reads TGCGCCAGCAGCTTGATGGAGGGGGCCGAGCAGTACTTC. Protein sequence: CASSLMEGAEQYF. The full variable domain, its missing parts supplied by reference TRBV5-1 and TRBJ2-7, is KAGVTQTPRYLIKTRGQQVTLSCSPISGHRSVSWYQQTPGQGLQFLFEYFSETQRNKGNFPGRFSGRQFSNSRSEMNVSTLELGDSALYLCASSLMEGAEQYFGPGTRLTVT.

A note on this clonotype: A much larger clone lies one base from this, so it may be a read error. CDR3 amino acids: CASSVRAGGARSPLQF. CDR3 bases: TGTGCCAGCAGCGTTAGAGCGGGGGGCGCAAGATCACCCCTCCAGTTT. The genes are TRBV7-2 and TRBJ1-6, with TRBD1 as a possible D gene (6 bases). The germline CDR1 and CDR2 sequences are SGHTA and FQGNSA. The CDR3 length is 16 residues.

CDR3 DNA sequence: TGTGCCAGCAGCCAGGGGACGGGGAGCTATGGGGCCAACGTCCTGACTTTC. It codes for CASSQGTGSYGANVLTF. The chain joins TRBV3-1 to TRBJ2-6; D may be TRBD1 or TRBD2 (5 bases each). This CDR3 region has 17 residues. Germline CDR1 is LGHDT and CDR2 is YNNKEL (reference sequence). V was clipped by 3 bases and J by 3 bases, with 15 bases between them. The complete variable domain, with remaining parts taken from reference TRBV3-1 and TRBJ2-6, reads DTAVSQTPKYLVTQMGNDKSIKCEQNLGHDTMYWYKQDSKKFLKIMFSYNNKELIINETVPNRFSPKSPDKAHLNLHINSLELGDSAVYFCASSQGTGSYGANVLTFGAGSRLTVL.

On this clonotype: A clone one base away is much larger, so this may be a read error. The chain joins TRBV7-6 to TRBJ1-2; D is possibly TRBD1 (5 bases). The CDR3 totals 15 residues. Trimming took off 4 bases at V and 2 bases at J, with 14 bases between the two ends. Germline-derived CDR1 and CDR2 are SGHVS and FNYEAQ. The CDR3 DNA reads TGTGCCAGCAGCTCATCGTACAGGCGAAACTATGGCTACACCTTC. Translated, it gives CASSSSYRRNYGYTF.

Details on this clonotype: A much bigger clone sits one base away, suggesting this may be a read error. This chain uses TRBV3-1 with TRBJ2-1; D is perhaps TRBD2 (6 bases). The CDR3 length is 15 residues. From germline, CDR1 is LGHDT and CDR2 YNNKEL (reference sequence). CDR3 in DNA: TGTGCCAGCAGCAAAGATCCGACTATACTAGCAGAGCAGTTCTTC. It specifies CASSKDPTILAEQFF.

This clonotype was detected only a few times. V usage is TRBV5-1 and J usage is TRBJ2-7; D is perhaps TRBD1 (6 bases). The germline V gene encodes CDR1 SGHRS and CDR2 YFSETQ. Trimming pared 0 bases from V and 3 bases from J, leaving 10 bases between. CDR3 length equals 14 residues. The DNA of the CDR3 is TGCGCCAGCAGCTTGGAGGGGGTTAGCTACGAGCAGTACTTC. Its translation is CASSLEGVSYEQYF.

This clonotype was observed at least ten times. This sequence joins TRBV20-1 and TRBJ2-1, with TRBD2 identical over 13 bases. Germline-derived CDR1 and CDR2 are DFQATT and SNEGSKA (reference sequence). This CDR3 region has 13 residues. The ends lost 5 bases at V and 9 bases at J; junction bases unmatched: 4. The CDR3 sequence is CSAGTSGDFEQFF. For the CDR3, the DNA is TGCAGTGCTGGGACTAGCGGGGATTTTGAGCAGTTCTTC.

In nucleotides, the CDR3 is TGTGCCAGCAGCCAACTCTCGTCGGGTGAGACCCAGTACTTC. This codes for CASSQLSSGETQYF. The chain employs TRBV3-1 and TRBJ2-5; D remains unclear. CDR1 and CDR2 from the germline V gene are LGHDT and YNNKEL (reference sequence). Trimming took off 2 bases at V and 5 bases at J, with 12 bases between the two ends. The CDR3 spans 14 residues.

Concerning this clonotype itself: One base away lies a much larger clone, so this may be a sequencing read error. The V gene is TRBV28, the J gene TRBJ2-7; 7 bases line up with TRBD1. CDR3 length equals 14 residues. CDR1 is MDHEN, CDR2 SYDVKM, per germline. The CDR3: CAGRQGTSGYEQYF. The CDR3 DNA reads TGTGCCGGCAGACAGGGAACCTCGGGCTACGAGCAGTACTTC. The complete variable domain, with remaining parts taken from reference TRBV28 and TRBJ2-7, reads DVKVTQSSRYLVKRTGEKVFLECVQDMDHENMFWYRQDPGLGLRLIYFSYDVKMKEKGDIPEGYSVSREKKERFSLILESASTNQTSMYLCAGRQGTSGYEQYFGPGTRLTVT.

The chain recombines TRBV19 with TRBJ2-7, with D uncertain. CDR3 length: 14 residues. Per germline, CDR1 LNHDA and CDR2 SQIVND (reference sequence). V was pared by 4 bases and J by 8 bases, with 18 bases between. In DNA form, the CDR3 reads TGTGCCAGTAGTAGTAATTTGGGTTACCTCAAGCAGTACTTC. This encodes CASSSNLGYLKQYF.

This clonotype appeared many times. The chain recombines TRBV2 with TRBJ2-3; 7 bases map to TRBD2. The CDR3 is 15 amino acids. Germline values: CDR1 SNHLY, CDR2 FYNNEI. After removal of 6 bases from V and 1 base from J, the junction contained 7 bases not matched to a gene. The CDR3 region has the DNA TGTGCCAGCAGGGCAAGGGACTACGGCACAGATACGCAGTATTTT. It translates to CASRARDYGTDTQYF.

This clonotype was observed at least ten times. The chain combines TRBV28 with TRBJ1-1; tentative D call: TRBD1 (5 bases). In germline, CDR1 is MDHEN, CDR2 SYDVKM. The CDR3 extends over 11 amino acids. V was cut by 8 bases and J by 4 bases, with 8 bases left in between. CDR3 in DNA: TGTGCCAGCCGGGACTCCACTGAAGCTTTCTTT. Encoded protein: CASRDSTEAFF.

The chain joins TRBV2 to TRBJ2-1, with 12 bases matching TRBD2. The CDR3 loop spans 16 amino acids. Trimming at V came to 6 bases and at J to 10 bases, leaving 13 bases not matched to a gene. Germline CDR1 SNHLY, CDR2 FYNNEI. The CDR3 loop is CASRALLAGGWEEQFF. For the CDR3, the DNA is TGTGCCAGCAGGGCTCTACTAGCGGGAGGATGGGAAGAGCAGTTCTTC.

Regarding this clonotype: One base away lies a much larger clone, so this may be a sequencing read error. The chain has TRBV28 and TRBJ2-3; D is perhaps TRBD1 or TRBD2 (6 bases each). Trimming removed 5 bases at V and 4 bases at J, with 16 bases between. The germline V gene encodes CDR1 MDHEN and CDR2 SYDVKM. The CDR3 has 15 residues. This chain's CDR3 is CASSKGGKGSDTQYF. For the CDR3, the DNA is TGTGCCAGCAGTAAGGGGGGAAAGGGATCAGATACGCAGTATTTT.

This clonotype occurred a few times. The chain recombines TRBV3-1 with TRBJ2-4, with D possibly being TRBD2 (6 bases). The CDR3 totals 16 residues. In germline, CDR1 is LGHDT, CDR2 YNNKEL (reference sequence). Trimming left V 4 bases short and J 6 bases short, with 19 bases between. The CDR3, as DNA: TGTGCCAGCAGCCCGAATCCCCGGAGGGAGGTAAACATTCAGTACTTC. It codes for CASSPNPRREVNIQYF.

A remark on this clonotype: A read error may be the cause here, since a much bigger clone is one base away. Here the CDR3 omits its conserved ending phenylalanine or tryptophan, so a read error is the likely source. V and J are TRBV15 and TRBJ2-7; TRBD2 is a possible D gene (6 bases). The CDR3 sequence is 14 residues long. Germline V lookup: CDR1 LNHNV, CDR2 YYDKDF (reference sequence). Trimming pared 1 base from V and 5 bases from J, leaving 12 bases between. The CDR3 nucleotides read TGTGCCACCAGCAGAGGGGGGGAAGTAAACGAGCAGTACCTC. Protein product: CATSRGGEVNEQYL.

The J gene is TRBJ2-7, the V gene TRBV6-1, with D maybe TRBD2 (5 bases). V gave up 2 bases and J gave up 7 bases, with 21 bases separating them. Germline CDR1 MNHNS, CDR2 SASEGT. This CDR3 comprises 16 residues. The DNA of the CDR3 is TGTGCCAGCAGTGAAAGTAGGGAGCAAATTGGCCAGGAGCAGTACTTC. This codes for CASSESREQIGQEQYF.